This TCR beta chain was sequenced during a study of cytomegalovirus exposure and HLA in healthy donors. After removal of 7 bases from V and 8 bases from J, the junction contained 18 bases not matched to a gene. Germline V gene lookup returns CDR1 MNHEY and CDR2 SMNVEV (reference sequence). This CDR3 region has 18 residues. This clone was seen only a few times. The PCR employed 60 Vbeta primers together with 13 Jbeta primers. The table came from immunoSEQ multiplex PCR; TCRdb's copy has only in-frame clones and leaves some out. The data hold fewer than 95,000 clones, with 65% to 85% observed a single time.

This TCR was recovered from a man aged 18 to 30 in good health and CMV-seronegative. The sample taken for sequencing was PBMCs. The chain is built from TRBV27 and TRBJ1-6, with 9 bases lining up with TRBD1. The CDR3 sequence: CASIEPTGGDNRDSPLHF. The CDR3 DNA is TGTGCCAGCATCGAGCCCACAGGGGGCGATAATCGGGATTCACCCCTCCACTTT.